The 19 T cell receptor beta chains in this list originate from one sample, sequenced in a study of T cells in localized non-small cell lung cancer. Clones were read by immunoSEQ multiplex PCR, and TCRdb kept only the in-frame ones, dropping some. This repertoire shows 710 or so clones, roughly 18% found once; its top ten account for roughly a fifth. The sample consisted of normal lung tissue next to the tumor, taken before any cancer treatment. Every receptor here comes from a man aged 40-75 years with stage III squamous cell lung carcinoma.

This clone was seen only a few times. This chain joins TRBV9 and TRBJ2-5; D not resolved. The V end was cut by 4 bases, the J end by 0 bases, with 13 bases between. This CDR3 contains 15 residues. Germline V lookup: CDR1 SGDLS, CDR2 YYNGEE. CDR3 bases: TGTGCCAGCAGCCAGAGCACCTCGTACCAAGAGACCCAGTACTTC. Translation: CASSQSTSYQETQYF.

This chain connects TRBV6-7 to TRBJ2-7, with D hard to call. TRBV6-7 is treated as an ORF (open reading frame) with a function not yet certain. Trimming pared 6 bases from V and 5 bases from J, leaving 8 bases between. The CDR3 has 11 residues. Here the CDR3 reads CASSRMDEQYF. The CDR3, as DNA: TGTGCCAGCAGCCGAATGGACGAGCAGTACTTC.

This clone was seen only a few times. In nucleotides, the CDR3 is TGCAGCGTTGAGGGGGGGAGGGCGAACACTGAAGCTTTCTTT. Translating it yields CSVEGGRANTEAFF. J is TRBJ1-1 and V is TRBV29-1, with D maybe TRBD1 (5 bases). The CDR3 extends over 14 amino acids. The germline gives CDR1 SQVTM, CDR2 ANQGSEA. Trimming took off 3 bases at V and 1 base at J, with 12 bases between the two ends.

This clone was counted only a few times. The rearrangement links TRBV10-3 to TRBJ2-3; 11 bases are shared with TRBD2. With 0 bases clipped from V and 5 bases from J, the junction kept 10 bases outside the gene matches. Germline CDR1 ENHRY, CDR2 SYGVKD. The CDR3 contains 18 residues. The CDR3 sequence is CAISESRASGGYKDTQYF. CDR3 coding DNA: TGTGCCATCAGTGAGTCGCGGGCTAGCGGGGGGTACAAAGATACGCAGTATTTT.

This clone was found a few times. This chain uses TRBV27 with TRBJ2-7, with D perhaps matching TRBD1 (6 bases). This CDR3 region has 14 residues. Germline CDR1 and CDR2: MNHEY and SMNVEV (reference sequence). V lost 6 bases and J lost 1, with 13 bases in between. CDR3 nucleotides: TGTGCCAGCAGACTCGAGCAGGGGTCCTACGAGCAGTACTTC. The encoded protein is CASRLEQGSYEQYF.

This clone was detected a few times. V is TRBV6-8 and J is TRBJ1-2; D uncertain. The CDR3 runs to 14 residues. Trimming shortened V by 5 bases and J by 2 bases, and 12 bases separated the two germline ends. From germline, CDR1 is MNHGY and CDR2 SAAAGT. The CDR3 DNA is TGTGCCAGCAGTGTGAGGGTCAGAAACTATGGCTACACCTTC. Residues: CASSVRVRNYGYTF.

Only a few counts were recorded for this clone. The rearrangement links TRBV29-1 to TRBJ2-2, with D perhaps TRBD2 (6 bases). Trimming shortened V by 7 bases and J by 1 base, and 16 bases separated the two germline ends. Germline V gene lookup returns CDR1 SQVTM and CDR2 ANQGSEA. The CDR3 contains 15 residues. The CDR3 DNA sequence: TGCAGCGCGACCGGGGGACTGCTGAACACCGGGGAGCTGTTTTTT. This sequence encodes CSATGGLLNTGELFF.

J is TRBJ2-7 and V is TRBV14, with no clear D. The CDR3 is 11 amino acids. Deletions cut 3 bases from V and 3 bases from J, with 3 bases between. Germline V gene sequence: CDR1 SGHDN, CDR2 FVKESK. In nucleotides, the CDR3 is TGTGCCAGCAGCCAGGGCTACGAGCAGTACTTC. Encoded protein: CASSQGYEQYF.

This clone was seen a few times. V usage is TRBV11-3 and J usage is TRBJ2-7; D gene ambiguous. Germline CDR1 is SGHNT and CDR2 is YENEEA. This CDR3 is 16 amino acids long. Between the trimmed V and J ends, which lost 5 bases and 6 bases, there was a span of 23 bases. The CDR3 here is CASSPPPRVDLGEQYF. The CDR3 DNA reads TGTGCCAGCAGCCCGCCCCCCCGCGTAGACCTTGGCGAGCAGTACTTC.

In its sample, this clone is large. This rearrangement joins TRBV5-1 to TRBJ1-1; tentatively, D is TRBD1 (5 bases). V was clipped by 2 bases and J by 1 base, with 9 bases between them. This CDR3 is 14 amino acids long. The germline V gene has CDR1 SGHRS and CDR2 YFSETQ. The chain's CDR3 is CASSFRDGNTEAFF. The CDR3 DNA sequence: TGCGCCAGCAGCTTCCGGGACGGGAACACTGAAGCTTTCTTT.

This clone has more than one count but fewer than ten. This chain joins TRBV1 and TRBJ2-7; TRBD1, the table's D call, lacks a check against the DNA. TRBV1 is listed as a pseudogene. The CDR3 consists of 15 residues. The CDR3 sequence is CASSQIRDSVYEQYF. For the CDR3, the DNA is TGCGCCAGCAGCCAGATCCGGGACAGCGTCTACGAGCAGTACTTC.

This clone was observed a few times. V usage is TRBV19 and J usage is TRBJ2-2; possibly TRBD2 for D (6 bases). Per germline, CDR1 LNHDA and CDR2 SQIVND (reference sequence). The CDR3 has 12 residues. Between the trimmed V and J ends, which lost 8 bases and 6 bases, there was a span of 10 bases. CDR3: CASSGRSGELFF. The CDR3 bases are TGTGCCAGTTCGGGGAGGTCCGGGGAGCTGTTTTTT.

In its sample, this clone was seen a few times. This sequence joins TRBV19 and TRBJ1-1; 7 nucleotides align to TRBD1. The J segment lost 6 bases and the V segment lost 4 bases, leaving 11 bases of the junction unmatched. The CDR3 is 15 residues long. Germline V CDR1 and CDR2: LNHDA, SQIVND (reference sequence). For the CDR3, the DNA is TGTGCCAGTAGTACGACAGGGCCGGGCGGGTCTGAAGCTTTCTTT. It encodes CASSTTGPGGSEAFF.

V is TRBV9 and J is TRBJ2-7; D possibly matches TRBD1 or TRBD2 (5 bases each). Germline V CDR1 and CDR2: SGDLS, YYNGEE. V gave up 2 bases and J gave up 0 bases, with 9 bases separating them. This CDR3 has 14 amino acids. CDR3 bases: TGTGCCAGCAGCGTTGGGGACGGCTCCTACGAGCAGTACTTC. This encodes CASSVGDGSYEQYF.

This clone has more than one count but fewer than ten. This chain links TRBV25-1 with TRBJ2-2, with unresolved D. This CDR3 is 16 amino acids long. Per germline, CDR1 MGHDK and CDR2 SYGVNS. Trimming removed 5 bases from V and 1 base from J, with 14 bases in between. The DNA of the CDR3 is TGTGCCAGCAGTCCCCCGGCGATCCAGAACACCGGGGAGCTGTTTTTT. This encodes CASSPPAIQNTGELFF.

In its sample, this clone ranks as large. V gene TRBV4-1 combines with J gene TRBJ1-6; 7 nucleotides agree with TRBD1. Germline V gene data show CDR1 as MGHRA and CDR2 as YSYEKL. This CDR3 has 13 residues. Unmatched junction bases numbered 8, after V lost 3 bases and J lost 15 bases. The CDR3 region is CASSHRTGRDLHF. The CDR3 bases are TGCGCCAGCAGCCACCGGACAGGCCGCGACCTCCACTTT.

This clone was seen only a few times. This chain connects TRBV12-5 to TRBJ2-5; D gene ambiguous. CDR1 LGHNT and CDR2 FRNRAP come from the germline V gene. V was clipped by 3 bases and J by 2 bases, with 13 bases between them. CDR3 length equals 15 residues. The CDR3 loop is CASGFWTTRQETQYF. In DNA form, the CDR3 reads TGTGCTAGTGGTTTTTGGACCACCAGGCAAGAGACCCAGTACTTC. The variable domain in full, completed from reference TRBV12-5 and TRBJ2-5, reads DARVTQTPRHKVTEMGQEVTMRCQPILGHNTVFWYRQTMMQGLELLAYFRNRAPLDDSGMPKDRFSAEMPDATLATLKIQPSEPRDSAVYFCASGFWTTRQETQYFGPGTRLLVL.

This clone is classed as medium-sized. V usage is TRBV9 and J usage is TRBJ2-5; D not certain. This CDR3 has 14 amino acids. The germline V gene encodes CDR1 SGDLS and CDR2 YYNGEE. Trimming stripped 0 bases from V and 5 bases from J, with 11 bases between. DNA for the CDR3: TGTGCCAGCAGCGTAGCAGATGTGGGGGAGACCCAGTACTTC. It is translated as CASSVADVGETQYF. The complete variable domain, with remaining parts taken from reference TRBV9 and TRBJ2-5, reads DSGVTQTPKHLITATGQRVTLRCSPRSGDLSVYWYQQSLDQGLQFLIQYYNGEERAKGNILERFSAQQFPDLHSELNLSSLELGDSALYFCASSVADVGETQYFGPGTRLLVL.

This clone was observed a few times. The V gene is TRBV6-8, the J gene TRBJ2-3; D may correspond to TRBD1 or TRBD2 (5 bases each). Germline CDR1 MNHGY, CDR2 SAAAGT. Trimming cost V 5 bases and J 0 bases, with 12 bases left between them. The CDR3 length is 15 residues. In DNA, the CDR3 is TGTGCCAGCAGTCAGGGACCCTCTAGCACAGATACGCAGTATTTT. Amino acid sequence: CASSQGPSSTDTQYF.